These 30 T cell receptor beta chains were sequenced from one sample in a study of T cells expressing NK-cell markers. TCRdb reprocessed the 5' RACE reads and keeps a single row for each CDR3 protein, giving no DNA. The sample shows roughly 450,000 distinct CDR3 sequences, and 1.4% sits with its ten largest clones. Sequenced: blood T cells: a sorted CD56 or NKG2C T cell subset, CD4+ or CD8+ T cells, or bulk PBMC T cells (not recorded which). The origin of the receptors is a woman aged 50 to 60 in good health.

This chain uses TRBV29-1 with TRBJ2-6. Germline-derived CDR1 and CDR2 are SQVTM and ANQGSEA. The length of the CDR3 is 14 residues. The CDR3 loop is CSVAAGSGANVLTF.

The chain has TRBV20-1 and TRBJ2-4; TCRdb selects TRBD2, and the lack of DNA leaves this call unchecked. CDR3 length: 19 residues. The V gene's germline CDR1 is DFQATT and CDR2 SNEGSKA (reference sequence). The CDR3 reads CSARPEVSPSGRREDIQYF.

CDR3 protein: CASKLRGNQPQHF. The chain has TRBV2 and TRBJ1-5. Per germline, CDR1 SNHLY and CDR2 FYNNEI. The CDR3 consists of 13 residues.

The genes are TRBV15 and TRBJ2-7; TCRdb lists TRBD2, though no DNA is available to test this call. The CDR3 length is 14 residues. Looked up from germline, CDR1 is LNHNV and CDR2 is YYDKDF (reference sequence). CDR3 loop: CATSPLAGDYEQYF. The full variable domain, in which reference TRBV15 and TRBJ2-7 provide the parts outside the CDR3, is DAMVIQNPRYQVTQFGKPVTLSCSQTLNHNVMYWYQQKSSQAPKLLFHYYDKDFNNEADTPDNFQSRRPNTSFCFLDIRSPGLGDTAMYLCATSPLAGDYEQYFGPGTRLTVT.

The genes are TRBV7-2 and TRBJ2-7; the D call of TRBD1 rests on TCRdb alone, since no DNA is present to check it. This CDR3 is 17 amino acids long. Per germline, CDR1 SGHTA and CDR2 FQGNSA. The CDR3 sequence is CASSLAMIGQGVYEQYF.

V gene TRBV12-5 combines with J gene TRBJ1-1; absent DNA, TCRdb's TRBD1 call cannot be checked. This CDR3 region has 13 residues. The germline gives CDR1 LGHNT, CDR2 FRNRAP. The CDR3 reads CASGLVGPLEAFF. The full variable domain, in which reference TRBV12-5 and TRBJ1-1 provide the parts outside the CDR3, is DARVTQTPRHKVTEMGQEVTMRCQPILGHNTVFWYRQTMMQGLELLAYFRNRAPLDDSGMPKDRFSAEMPDATLATLKIQPSEPRDSAVYFCASGLVGPLEAFFGQGTRLTVV.

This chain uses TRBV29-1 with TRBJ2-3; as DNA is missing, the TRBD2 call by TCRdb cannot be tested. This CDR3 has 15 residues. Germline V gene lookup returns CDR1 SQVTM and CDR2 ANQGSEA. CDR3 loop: CSVEDHAGGRDTQYF.

The CDR3 reads CASSGIRVSGYNEQFF. V usage is TRBV2 and J usage is TRBJ2-1; TCRdb lists TRBD2, though no DNA is available to test this call. The CDR3 is 16 amino acids. The germline V gene has CDR1 SNHLY and CDR2 FYNNEI.

The CDR3 loop reads CATSDPPLAGGLETQYF. J is TRBJ2-5 and V is TRBV24-1; the D gene TCRdb calls, TRBD2, cannot be checked with no DNA. Germline CDR1 is KGHDR and CDR2 is SFDVKD. The CDR3 is 17 residues long.

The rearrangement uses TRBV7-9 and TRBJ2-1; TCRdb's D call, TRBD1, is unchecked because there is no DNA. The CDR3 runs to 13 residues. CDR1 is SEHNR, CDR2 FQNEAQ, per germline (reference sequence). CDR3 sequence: CASSSIWGDEQFF.

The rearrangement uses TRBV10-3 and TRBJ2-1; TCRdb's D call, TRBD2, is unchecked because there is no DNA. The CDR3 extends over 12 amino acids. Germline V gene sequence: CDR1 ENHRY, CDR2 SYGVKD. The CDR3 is CAISERDGEQFF.

CDR3 residues: CASSTETTSGGFF. The chain carries TRBV12-3 or TRBV12-4 and TRBJ2-1; no DNA is available, so the TRBD2 call from TCRdb remains unchecked. The CDR3 runs to 13 residues.

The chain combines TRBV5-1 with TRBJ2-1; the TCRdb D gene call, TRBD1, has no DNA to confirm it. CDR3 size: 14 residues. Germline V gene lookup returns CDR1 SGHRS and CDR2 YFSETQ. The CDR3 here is CASSPNRGWDEQFF.

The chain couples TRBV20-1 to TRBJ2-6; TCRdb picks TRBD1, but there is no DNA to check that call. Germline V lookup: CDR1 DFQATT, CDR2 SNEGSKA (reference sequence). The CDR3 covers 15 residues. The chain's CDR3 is CSASHTPGVANVLTF.

The CDR3 is CASSSGTGFSYTEAFF. The chain combines TRBV5-6 with TRBJ1-1; TCRdb's D gene call, TRBD1, goes unchecked for lack of DNA. The germline CDR1 and CDR2 sequences are SGHDT and YYEEEE. The CDR3 is 16 amino acids.

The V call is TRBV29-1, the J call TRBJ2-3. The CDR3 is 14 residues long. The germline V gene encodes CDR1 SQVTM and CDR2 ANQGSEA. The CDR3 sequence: CSVEVGLAADTQYF.

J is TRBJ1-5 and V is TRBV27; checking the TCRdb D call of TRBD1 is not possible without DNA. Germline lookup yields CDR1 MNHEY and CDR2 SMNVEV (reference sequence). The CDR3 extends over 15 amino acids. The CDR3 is CASSFLGTGDQPQHF.

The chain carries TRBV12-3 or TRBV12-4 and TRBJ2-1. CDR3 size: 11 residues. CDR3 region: CASTRRGGQFF.

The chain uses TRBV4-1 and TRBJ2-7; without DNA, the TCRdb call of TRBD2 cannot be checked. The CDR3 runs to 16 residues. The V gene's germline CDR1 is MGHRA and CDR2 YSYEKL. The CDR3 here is CASSQFSVLARYEQYF.

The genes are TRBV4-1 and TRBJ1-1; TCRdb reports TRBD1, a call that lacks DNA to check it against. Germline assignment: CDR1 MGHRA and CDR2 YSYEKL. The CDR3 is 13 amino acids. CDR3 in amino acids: CASSRDRDTEAFF.

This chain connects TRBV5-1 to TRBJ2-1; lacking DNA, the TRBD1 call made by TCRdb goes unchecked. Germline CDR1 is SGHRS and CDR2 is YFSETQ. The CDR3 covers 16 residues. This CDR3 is CASSPAGDRIYNEQFF.

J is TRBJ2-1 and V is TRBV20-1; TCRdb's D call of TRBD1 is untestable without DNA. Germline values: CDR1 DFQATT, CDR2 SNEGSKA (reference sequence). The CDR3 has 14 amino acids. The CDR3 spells CSARPGLTYNEQFF.

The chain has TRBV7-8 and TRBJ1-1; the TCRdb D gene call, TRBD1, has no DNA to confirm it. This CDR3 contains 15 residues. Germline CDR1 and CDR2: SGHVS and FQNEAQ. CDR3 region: CASSPTVKVFERAFF.

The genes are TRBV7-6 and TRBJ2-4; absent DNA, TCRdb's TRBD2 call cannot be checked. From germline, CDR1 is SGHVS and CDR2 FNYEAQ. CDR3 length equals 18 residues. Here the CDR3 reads CASSLVRGLAGVGGIQYF. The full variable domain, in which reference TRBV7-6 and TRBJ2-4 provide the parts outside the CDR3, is GAGVSQSPRYKVTKRGQDVALRCDPISGHVSLYWYRQALGQGPEFLTYFNYEAQQDKSGLPNDRFSAERPEGSISTLTIQRTEQRDSAMYRCASSLVRGLAGVGGIQYFGAGTRLSVL.

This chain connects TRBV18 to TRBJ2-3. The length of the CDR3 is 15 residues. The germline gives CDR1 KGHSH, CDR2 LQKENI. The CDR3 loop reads CASHYGRQVTDTQYF.

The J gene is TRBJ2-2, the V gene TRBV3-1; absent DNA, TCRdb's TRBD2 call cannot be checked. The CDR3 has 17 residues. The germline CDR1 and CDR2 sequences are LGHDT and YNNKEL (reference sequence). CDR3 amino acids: CASSLHPLGSAPGELFF.

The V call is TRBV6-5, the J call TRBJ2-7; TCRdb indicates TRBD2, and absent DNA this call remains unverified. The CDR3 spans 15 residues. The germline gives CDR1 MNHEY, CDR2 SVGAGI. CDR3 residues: CASSLIVGRVYEQYF.

This chain's CDR3 is CASTLQAGAGYEQYF. The genes are TRBV12-3 or TRBV12-4 and TRBJ2-7; the TCRdb D gene call, TRBD2, has no DNA to confirm it. CDR3 size: 15 residues.

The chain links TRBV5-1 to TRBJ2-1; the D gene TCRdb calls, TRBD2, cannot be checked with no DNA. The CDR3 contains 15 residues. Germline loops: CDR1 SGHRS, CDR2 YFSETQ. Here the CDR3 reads CASHRYTGLANEQFF.

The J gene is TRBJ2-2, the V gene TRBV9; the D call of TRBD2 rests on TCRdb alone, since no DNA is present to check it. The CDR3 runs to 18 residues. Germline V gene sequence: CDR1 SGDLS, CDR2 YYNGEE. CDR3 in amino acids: CASSPPGLAGGGTGELFF.